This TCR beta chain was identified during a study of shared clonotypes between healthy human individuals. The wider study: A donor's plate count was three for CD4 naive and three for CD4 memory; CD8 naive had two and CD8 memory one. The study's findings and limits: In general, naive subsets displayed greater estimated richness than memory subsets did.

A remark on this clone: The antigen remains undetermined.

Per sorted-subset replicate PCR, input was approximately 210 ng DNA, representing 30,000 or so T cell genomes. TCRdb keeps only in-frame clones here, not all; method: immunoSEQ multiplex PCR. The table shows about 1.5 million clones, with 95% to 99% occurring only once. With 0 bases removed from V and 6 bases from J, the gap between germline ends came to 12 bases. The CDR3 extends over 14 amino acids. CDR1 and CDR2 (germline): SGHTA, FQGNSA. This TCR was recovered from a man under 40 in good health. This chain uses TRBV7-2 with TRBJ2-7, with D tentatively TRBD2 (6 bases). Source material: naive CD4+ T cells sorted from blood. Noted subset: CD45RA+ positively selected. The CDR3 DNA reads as TGTGCCAGCAGCTTAGCAGGAACTAGCTTCGAGCAGTACTTC. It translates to CASSLAGTSFEQYF.